This TCR beta chain originates from a study of tumor-infiltrating lymphocytes in primary liver carcinoma. A remark on this clonotype: A much larger clone lies one base from this, so it may be a read error.

Germline lookup yields CDR1 SQVTM and CDR2 ANQGSEA. V lost 1 base to trimming and J lost 4 bases, with 7 bases between them. The CDR3 runs to 12 residues. TCR beta cDNA was prepared out of roughly 450 ng total RNA by means of a constant-region primer. Libraries covering TCR beta were generated through three nested multiplex PCR rounds (using a slightly modified ARM-PCR). Primers for the first two PCR rounds were TRBV1-TRBV30 forward primers and a C-beta reverse primer (about 9 cycles per round). From the multiplex PCR reads, TCRdb called clonotypes with MiXCR, one entry per CDR3 protein. Of some 51,000 distinct CDR3 sequences listed, 70% to 85% are singletons. Extraction of RNA together with DNA used about 18-31 mg of unsorted bulk tissue.

The rearrangement uses TRBV29-1 and TRBJ1-1, with D hard to call. Sequenced sample: liver tumor tissue from sampling region 3. Noted subset: tumor region T3, left-lateral pole. This receptor was identified in a man in his forties or fifties with primary liver carcinoma and hepatitis B virus infection. The CDR3, as DNA: TGCAGCGTTGAAGGCATGAGCACTGAAGCTTTCTTT. Protein sequence: CSVEGMSTEAFF.